This T cell receptor (beta chain) was identified in a study of blood T cell repertoires in COVID-19. The J segment lost 3 bases and the V segment lost 5 bases, leaving 10 bases of the junction unmatched. The CDR3 has 17 residues. The V gene's germline CDR1 is SGHAT and CDR2 FQNNGV. Produced via immunoSEQ multiplex PCR; TCRdb's table is partial and in-frame only. This table has some 73,000 clones, approximately 85% appearing once. The TCR originated in a man in his fifties or sixties with COVID-19, enrolled during active disease. The chain employs TRBV11-2 and TRBJ2-4; TRBD1 aligns across 10 bases. The sequenced sample consisted of peripheral blood. The CDR3 reads CASSLRQGARVKNIQYF. The CDR3 DNA reads TGTGCCAGCAGCCTAAGACAGGGGGCGCGGGTCAAAAACATTCAGTACTTC.